The 14 T cell receptor beta chains reported below all come from one sample, sequenced in a study of cytomegalovirus exposure and HLA in healthy donors. This PCR relied on a set of 60 Vbeta primers and 13 Jbeta primers. Profiling relied on immunoSEQ multiplex PCR, and the TCRdb table lists in-frame clones only, not all of them. The sample consists of some 150,000 clones, 65% to 85% of them appearing once. Sample: PBMCs. These receptors all stem from a man aged 55-75 years in good health and CMV-seronegative.

The V gene is TRBV29-1, the J gene TRBJ2-5; D is unresolved. Trimming removed 4 bases from V and 1 base from J, with 10 bases in between. This CDR3 contains 13 residues. Germline CDR1 reads SQVTM; CDR2 reads ANQGSEA. CDR3 amino acids: CSVVGWSQETQYF. Here the CDR3 DNA reads TGCAGCGTTGTTGGGTGGAGCCAAGAGACCCAGTACTTC. Complete variable domain (other parts from reference TRBV29-1 and TRBJ2-5): SAVISQKPSRDICQRGTSLTIQCQVDSQVTMMFWYRQQPGQSLTLIATANQGSEATYESGFVIDKFPISRPNLTFSTLTVSNMSPEDSSIYLCSVVGWSQETQYFGPGTRLLVL.

This clone was found a few times. The chain links TRBV6-5 to TRBJ1-4; D remains ambiguous. V was trimmed by 6 bases and J by 8 bases, leaving 10 bases between them. Germline V gene lookup returns CDR1 MNHEY and CDR2 SVGAGI. CDR3 length: 12 amino acids. Here the CDR3 DNA reads TGTGCCAGCAGAGAAGGAGGCGAAAAACTGTTTTTT. Translation: CASREGGEKLFF.

The chain carries TRBV5-1 and TRBJ2-1; 16 bases align to TRBD2. The trim removed 3 bases at V and 6 bases at J, leaving 9 bases unmatched. This CDR3 comprises 18 residues. Germline CDR1 and CDR2: SGHRS and YFSETQ. The CDR3 coding sequence is TGCGCCAGCAGCTCCAAACCAGGGACTAGCGGGGGGGCCAATGAGCAGTTCTTC. It codes for CASSSKPGTSGGANEQFF. The full variable domain, rest sourced from reference TRBV5-1 and TRBJ2-1, is KAGVTQTPRYLIKTRGQQVTLSCSPISGHRSVSWYQQTPGQGLQFLFEYFSETQRNKGNFPGRFSGRQFSNSRSEMNVSTLELGDSALYLCASSSKPGTSGGANEQFFGPGTRLTVL.

The V and J genes are TRBV7-9 and TRBJ2-7; a possible D gene is TRBD2 (5 bases). Trimming left V 4 bases short and J 2 bases short, with 21 bases between. This CDR3 is built from 17 residues. Germline V lookup: CDR1 SEHNR, CDR2 FQNEAQ (reference sequence). The CDR3 spells CASSSYAAAGGPYEQYF. CDR3 DNA sequence: TGTGCCAGCAGCTCTTATGCCGCGGCTGGCGGGCCCTACGAGCAGTACTTC. Full variable domain (rest looked up from reference TRBV7-9 and TRBJ2-7): DTGVSQNPRHKITKRGQNVTFRCDPISEHNRLYWYRQTLGQGPEFLTYFQNEAQLEKSRLLSDRFSAERPKGSFSTLEIQRTEQGDSAMYLCASSSYAAAGGPYEQYFGPGTRLTVT.

This chain links TRBV18 with TRBJ2-1; 8 bases align to TRBD2. CDR3 length equals 17 residues. Germline CDR1 is KGHSH and CDR2 is LQKENI. The V segment lost 1 base and the J segment 2 bases; nucleotides outside the gene matches: 7. CDR3 in DNA: TGTGCCAGCTCACCACGGGGGCAAGCGGGAGCCTACAATGAGCAGTTCTTC. This sequence encodes CASSPRGQAGAYNEQFF.

This clone was detected a few times. The J gene is TRBJ1-5, the V gene TRBV10-3; 8 positions agree with TRBD1. CDR1 is ENHRY, CDR2 SYGVKD, per germline. This CDR3 has 14 amino acids. Germline trimming cut 3 bases from V and 4 bases from J; bases unmatched to any gene: 2. The CDR3 loop reads CAISEQGGNQPQHF. The CDR3 DNA reads TGTGCCATCAGTGAACAGGGGGGGAATCAGCCCCAGCATTTT.

This chain connects TRBV5-1 to TRBJ1-2; D is ambiguous. Trimming left V 4 bases short and J 5 bases short, with 9 bases between. Germline V gene sequence: CDR1 SGHRS, CDR2 YFSETQ. The CDR3 is 12 residues long. As DNA, the CDR3 is TGCGCCAGCAGCCCAGACGGGTATGGCTACACCTTC. This encodes CASSPDGYGYTF.

V is TRBV4-1 and J is TRBJ2-7; 7 positions agree with TRBD1. The germline gives CDR1 MGHRA, CDR2 YSYEKL. Trimming took 4 bases from V and 3 from J; bases not matched to a gene: 9. CDR3 length: 15 residues. CDR3 in DNA: TGCGCCAGCAGCCGACAGACAGGGAATTACTACGAGCAGTACTTC. Amino acid sequence: CASSRQTGNYYEQYF.

The rearrangement links TRBV6-5 to TRBJ2-5; 7 positions agree with TRBD1. The DNA end favors TRBJ2-7, so the J call may be wrong. The CDR3 has 15 residues. Germline loops: CDR1 MNHEY, CDR2 SVGAGI. CDR3 loop: CASSRPSTGQHEQYF. The CDR3 bases are TGTGCCAGCAGTCGGCCTTCGACAGGGCAACACGAGCAGTACTTC.

The chain couples TRBV25-1 to TRBJ1-2; 9 bases agree with TRBD1. The V gene end was trimmed by 2 bases and the J gene end by 3 bases; junction bases not matched to a gene: 7. Germline V gene data show CDR1 as MGHDK and CDR2 as SYGVNS. CDR3 length equals 16 residues. The CDR3 loop reads CASSEGGNRGHYGYTF. Here the CDR3 DNA reads TGTGCCAGCAGTGAAGGGGGGAACAGGGGGCACTATGGCTACACCTTC.

This chain joins TRBV4-3 and TRBJ2-5, with 13 bases identical to TRBD2. Germline CDR1 and CDR2: LGHNA and YSLEER. V was clipped by 0 bases and J by 5 bases; unmatched bases: 12. This CDR3 comprises 19 residues. CDR3 sequence: CASSQDIYSGLAGVETQYF. The CDR3 coding sequence is TGCGCCAGCAGCCAAGATATCTACAGCGGACTAGCGGGAGTGGAGACCCAGTACTTC.

This clone was picked up one time. The chain employs TRBV11-3 and TRBJ2-5; 11 bases match TRBD2. CDR3 length: 16 amino acids. Germline CDR1 reads SGHNT; CDR2 reads YENEEA. The trim removed 3 bases at V and 2 bases at J, leaving 5 bases unmatched. For the CDR3, the DNA is TGTGCCAGCAGCTTTACTACTAGCGGGAGACAAGAGACCCAGTACTTC. This encodes CASSFTTSGRQETQYF.

Of note for this clone: A read error may produce the germline difference seen at one junction end. The chain uses TRBV6-1 and TRBJ2-5, with TRBD2 matching 8 bases. Looked up from germline, CDR1 is MNHNS and CDR2 is SASEGT. The CDR3 is made up of 12 amino acids. CDR3 nucleotides: TGTGCCAGCAGGCTACCACCGGGGGGGGAACACTTC. Translation gives CASRLPPGGEHF.

The chain recombines TRBV29-1 with TRBJ2-3; 8 nucleotides line up with TRBD1. Germline CDR1 SQVTM, CDR2 ANQGSEA. J gave up 6 bases and V 3 bases, and 26 bases lay outside the gene matches. This CDR3 contains 20 residues. The CDR3 nucleotides are TGCAGCGTTGAGCCTCTCCCCTTGGGCCCCTTAAGGACAGGGATCGATACGCAGTATTTT. Translation: CSVEPLPLGPLRTGIDTQYF.